The clone carrying this TCR beta chain appeared many times. Using a J-beta primer mix together with a sample-barcoded 5' primer, a second PCR was run for about 6 to 12 cycles. Using its own MiXCR run on the 5' RACE reads, TCRdb lists one record per CDR3 protein. The table has roughly 680,000 distinct CDR3 sequences, roughly half seen once. J gave up 2 bases and V 5 bases, and 5 bases lay outside the gene matches. Germline V lookup: CDR1 SGHRS, CDR2 YFSETQ. This CDR3 region has 14 residues. This specimen comes from a study of blood T cells in healthy people across ages. Whenever a sample was processed, at least 6 million PBMCs were isolated.

This clonotype originated in a woman of 80 years or more in good health. The sequenced sample was blood. The rearrangement joins TRBV5-1 to TRBJ1-2; 8 bases agree with TRBD1. CDR3 sequence: CASSRTGSNYGYTF. The CDR3 DNA reads TGCGCCAGCAGTCGGACAGGGTCGAACTATGGCTACACCTTC. The whole variable domain, remainder taken from reference TRBV5-1 and TRBJ1-2, is KAGVTQTPRYLIKTRGQQVTLSCSPISGHRSVSWYQQTPGQGLQFLFEYFSETQRNKGNFPGRFSGRQFSNSRSEMNVSTLELGDSALYLCASSRTGSNYGYTFGSGTRLTVV.